These 7 T cell receptor beta chains were sequenced from one sample in a study of control samples from healthy donors and cancer patients. Sequenced by immunoSEQ multiplex PCR; TCRdb stores in-frame clones only, minus some. The sample consists of about 120,000 clones, approximately 89% of them appearing once. Input material: blood. The receptors shown here come from a middle-aged man in good health.

This clone appeared a few times. In nucleotides, the CDR3 is TGTGCCATCAGTGAGCCCAACAGGGTAGGCACTGAAGCTTTCTTT. It yields the protein CAISEPNRVGTEAFF. The chain employs TRBV10-3 and TRBJ1-1; D may be TRBD1 (6 bases). Trimming took 2 bases from V and 4 from J, leaving 14 bases between them. Germline assignment: CDR1 ENHRY and CDR2 SYGVKD. The CDR3 runs 15 residues.

The chain has TRBV12-3 or TRBV12-4 and TRBJ1-5; no clear D gene. V was shortened by 6 bases and J by 1 base, with 7 bases between the two germline ends. The CDR3 loop spans 13 amino acids. The CDR3 sequence is CASRYTSNQPQHF. DNA of the CDR3: TGTGCCAGCAGATACACGAGCAATCAGCCCCAGCATTTT.

This sequence joins TRBV30 and TRBJ1-5; a possible D gene is TRBD1 (5 bases). There are 16 residues in the CDR3. V lost 1 base and J 1 base, leaving 14 bases between the germline ends. Germline values: CDR1 GTSNPN, CDR2 SVGIG (reference sequence). DNA for the CDR3: TGTGCCTGGAGTGGCCCCCTCGGACAAAGCAATCAGCCCCAGCATTTT. It is translated as CAWSGPLGQSNQPQHF.

This sequence joins TRBV28 and TRBJ2-3; the match to TRBD1 covers 8 bases. The CDR3 contains 14 residues. Germline V gives CDR1 MDHEN, CDR2 SYDVKM. V dropped 3 bases and J dropped 3; count of bases not matched to a gene: 2. CDR3 loop: CASSFYRGTDTQYF. In nucleotides, the CDR3 is TGTGCCAGCAGTTTTTACAGGGGGACAGATACGCAGTATTTT.

This clone appeared once. The junction departs from the called germline gene at one end, perhaps through a read error. This chain connects TRBV15 to TRBJ1-5; D is uncertain. There are 15 residues in the CDR3. Germline CDR1 and CDR2: LNHNV and YYDKDF (reference sequence). The CDR3 DNA sequence: TGTGCCACCAGCAGAGATCCGGCTAGCGATCAGCCCCAGCATTTT. Its translation: CATSRDPASDQPQHF.

This chain uses TRBV7-2 with TRBJ2-4; 7 nucleotides align to TRBD1. After removal of 5 bases from V and 2 bases from J, the junction contained 6 bases not matched to a gene. The V gene's germline CDR1 is SGHTA and CDR2 FQGNSA. This CDR3 region has 15 residues. The DNA for the CDR3 is TGTGCCAGCAGCATGGACAGGTCAACCAAAAACATTCAGTACTTC. It yields the protein CASSMDRSTKNIQYF.

This sequence joins TRBV30 and TRBJ1-4; D remains ambiguous. V gave up 5 bases and J gave up 0 bases, with 4 bases separating them. The CDR3 runs 12 residues. Germline assignment: CDR1 GTSNPN and CDR2 SVGIG (reference sequence). This CDR3 is CAWGTTNEKLFF. Here the CDR3 DNA reads TGTGCCTGGGGGACAACTAATGAAAAACTGTTTTTT. The whole variable domain, filled in from reference TRBV30 and TRBJ1-4, reads SQTIHQWPATLVQPVGSPLSLECTVEGTSNPNLYWYRQAAGRGLQLLFYSVGIGQISSEVPQNLSASRPQDRQFILSSKKLLLSDSGFYLCAWGTTNEKLFFGSGTQLSVL.